This TCR beta chain was observed in a study of blood T cells in healthy people across ages. Points from the study as a whole: Age showed a roughly linear inverse relationship with TCR beta diversity per million T cells. Estimates of diversity drawn from one million T cells were considered underestimates.

This CDR3 is built from 14 residues. CDR1 and CDR2 (germline): SEHNR, FQNEAQ (reference sequence). A second about 6 to 12 cycle PCR used barcoded and J-beta primers. Tagging of each cDNA molecule was performed by a template-switch adaptor with 12 random nucleotides. A minimum of 2.5 million CDR3-containing paired-end reads was obtained for each sample. TCRdb reprocessed the 5' RACE reads with MiXCR, giving one entry per CDR3 protein. The sample has around 1.5 million distinct CDR3 sequences, 30% to 35% seen once. As regards this clonotype: Antigen unknown. One junction end disagrees with the germline gene, perhaps due to a read error.

V usage is TRBV7-9 and J usage is TRBJ2-7; the D gene is possibly TRBD1 (5 bases). The receptor comes from a woman under 40 in good health. Sequenced sample: blood. The DNA for the CDR3 is TGTGCCAACAGCTCGAAAGGCCAGGGTAATGAGCAGTACTTC. Its translation: CANSSKGQGNEQYF.